This passage covers 15 T cell receptor beta chains from one sample sequenced in a study of T cell responses to AZD1222 COVID-19 vaccine. Sequencing was performed with immunoSEQ multiplex PCR; in TCRdb, only in-frame clones are kept and a portion is missing. The sample lists some 120,000 clones, around 90% seen once, with approximately 3% in the top ten. The specimen was peripheral blood, collected on day 0 of AZD1222 vaccination. The receptors stem from an adult in good health.

The gene calls are TRBV3-1 (or the pseudogene TRBV3-2) and TRBJ1-3; 7 bases are shared with TRBD1. With 4 bases clipped from V and 8 bases from J, the junction kept 14 bases outside the gene matches. The CDR3 has 16 amino acids. The germline gives CDR1 LGHDT, CDR2 YNNKEL (reference sequence). The CDR3 loop reads CASSLPNRGSKDTIYF. The CDR3 DNA sequence: TGTGCCAGCAGCCTCCCTAACAGGGGCTCCAAAGACACCATATATTTT.

The chain couples TRBV4-1 to TRBJ2-4; the D gene could be TRBD1 or TRBD2 (5 bases each). Germline assignment: CDR1 MGHRA and CDR2 YSYEKL. CDR3 length: 16 amino acids. The ends were cut back, 4 bases at V and 0 bases at J, with 13 bases in the middle. Written as DNA, the CDR3 is TGCGCCAGCAGCCCCTGGGGGAGTGAAGCCAAAAACATTCAGTACTTC. Protein: CASSPWGSEAKNIQYF.

The rearrangement uses TRBV9 and TRBJ2-5; D is perhaps TRBD1 (7 bases). The V end was cut by 2 bases, the J end by 2 bases, with 10 bases between. The CDR3 spans 14 residues. Germline V gives CDR1 SGDLS, CDR2 YYNGEE. CDR3 nucleotides: TGTGCCAGCAGCGTGGGGGGACAGCAAGAGACCCAGTACTTC. The encoded protein is CASSVGGQQETQYF.

V gene TRBV19 combines with J gene TRBJ1-1; D perhaps matches TRBD1 (6 bases). The ends were cut back, 4 bases at V and 4 bases at J, with 7 bases in the middle. Germline CDR1 and CDR2: LNHDA and SQIVND (reference sequence). The CDR3 loop spans 12 amino acids. The CDR3 DNA is TGTGCCAGTAGTACACAGGGCACTGAAGCTTTCTTT. Encoded protein: CASSTQGTEAFF.

The chain links TRBV2 to TRBJ1-1; D ambiguous. This CDR3 is built from 13 residues. V was trimmed by 4 bases and J by 5 bases, leaving 11 bases between them. Germline V gives CDR1 SNHLY, CDR2 FYNNEI. The CDR3 DNA follows: TGTGCCAGCAGTGCCGCCACTGGAACTGAAGCTTTCTTT. This sequence encodes CASSAATGTEAFF.

The rearrangement joins TRBV10-2 to TRBJ1-1; D remains ambiguous. Trimming removed 6 bases at V and 1 base at J, with 9 bases between. Germline V gene data show CDR1 as WSHSY and CDR2 as SAAADI. The CDR3 contains 13 residues. CDR3 in amino acids: CASRIGTNTEAFF. The CDR3 bases are TGCGCCAGCAGGATCGGTACGAACACTGAAGCTTTCTTT.

The chain combines TRBV10-3 with TRBJ2-7; 10 bases map to TRBD2. Germline V gives CDR1 ENHRY, CDR2 SYGVKD. V lost 7 bases to trimming and J lost 6 bases; unmatched junction nucleotides: 15. The CDR3 sequence is 16 residues long. Here the CDR3 reads CAITSGDQREGREQYF. CDR3 sequence (DNA): TGTGCCATCACCAGTGGCGACCAGCGGGAGGGCCGCGAGCAGTACTTC.

This chain links TRBV5-1 with TRBJ1-2; the match to TRBD1 covers 9 bases. Per the germline V gene, CDR1 is SGHRS and CDR2 is YFSETQ. This CDR3 has 15 residues. J lost 8 bases, V lost 4 bases, and 12 bases had no gene match. CDR3 in amino acids: CASSGTPDRGYGYTF. The DNA for the CDR3 is TGCGCCAGCAGCGGCACCCCGGACAGGGGTTACGGCTACACCTTC.

As DNA, the CDR3 is TGTGCCAGCAGCTTGGGGCTAATTCTTGCTGGCTACACCTTC. Translating gives CASSLGLILAGYTF. This chain connects TRBV5-4 to TRBJ1-2; D is undetermined. This CDR3 is built from 14 residues. Germline lookup yields CDR1 SGHNT and CDR2 YYREEE (reference sequence). V dropped 0 bases and J dropped 7 bases, with 13 bases sitting between them.

The chain joins TRBV15 to TRBJ2-1; D uncertain. The V and J ends lost 1 base and 7 bases respectively, with 8 bases between them. The CDR3 loop spans 13 amino acids. Looked up from germline, CDR1 is LNHNV and CDR2 is YYDKDF (reference sequence). The CDR3, as DNA: TGTGCCACCAGCAGAGCCCGTTTAAATGAGCAGTTCTTC. Protein: CATSRARLNEQFF.

The V call is TRBV5-4, the J call TRBJ2-3; 14 bases align to TRBD2. V lost 4 bases to trimming and J lost 2 bases; unmatched junction nucleotides: 6. The CDR3 spans 17 residues. Germline V gene sequence: CDR1 SGHNT, CDR2 YYREEE (reference sequence). The DNA for the CDR3 is TGTGCCAGCAGCGACCCGGGACTAGCGGGAGACACAGATACGCAGTATTTT. It specifies CASSDPGLAGDTDTQYF.

The gene calls are TRBV5-1 and TRBJ2-5, with D possibly TRBD1 on 8 matching bases. The V end was cut by 4 bases, the J end by 1 base, with 26 bases between. Germline V gene lookup returns CDR1 SGHRS and CDR2 YFSETQ. The CDR3 totals 19 residues. The CDR3 region is CASSPYRGGAPKVQETQYF. The CDR3 coding sequence is TGCGCCAGCAGCCCGTACAGGGGGGGTGCACCCAAGGTCCAAGAGACCCAGTACTTC.

This clone was detected only a few times. The chain recombines TRBV5-1 with TRBJ2-1, with a possible D match to TRBD1 (6 bases). Trimming left V 4 bases short and J 6 bases short, with 17 bases between. The CDR3 sequence is 15 residues long. The germline V gene encodes CDR1 SGHRS and CDR2 YFSETQ. The CDR3 sequence: CASSPRLEGVNEQFF. The CDR3 bases are TGCGCCAGCAGCCCCCGGTTAGAGGGGGTCAATGAGCAGTTCTTC.

V gene TRBV9 combines with J gene TRBJ1-1; D is uncertain. The CDR3 runs to 15 residues. Germline CDR1 and CDR2: SGDLS and YYNGEE. V lost 3 bases and J lost 0, with 12 bases in between. The CDR3 loop reads CASSAAPGLNTEAFF. CDR3 coding DNA: TGTGCCAGCAGCGCGGCCCCTGGTCTGAACACTGAAGCTTTCTTT. Looking up the rest from reference TRBV9 and TRBJ1-1 gives the full variable domain: DSGVTQTPKHLITATGQRVTLRCSPRSGDLSVYWYQQSLDQGLQFLIQYYNGEERAKGNILERFSAQQFPDLHSELNLSSLELGDSALYFCASSAAPGLNTEAFFGQGTRLTVV.

The rearrangement uses TRBV6-1 and TRBJ1-6, with 7 bases aligning to TRBD1. Trimming at V came to 2 bases and at J to 7 bases, leaving 2 bases not matched to a gene. Germline V gene sequence: CDR1 MNHNS, CDR2 SASEGT. The CDR3 loop spans 14 amino acids. CDR3: CASSETGVNSPLHF. The CDR3 DNA sequence: TGTGCCAGCAGTGAAACAGGGGTGAATTCACCCCTCCACTTT.